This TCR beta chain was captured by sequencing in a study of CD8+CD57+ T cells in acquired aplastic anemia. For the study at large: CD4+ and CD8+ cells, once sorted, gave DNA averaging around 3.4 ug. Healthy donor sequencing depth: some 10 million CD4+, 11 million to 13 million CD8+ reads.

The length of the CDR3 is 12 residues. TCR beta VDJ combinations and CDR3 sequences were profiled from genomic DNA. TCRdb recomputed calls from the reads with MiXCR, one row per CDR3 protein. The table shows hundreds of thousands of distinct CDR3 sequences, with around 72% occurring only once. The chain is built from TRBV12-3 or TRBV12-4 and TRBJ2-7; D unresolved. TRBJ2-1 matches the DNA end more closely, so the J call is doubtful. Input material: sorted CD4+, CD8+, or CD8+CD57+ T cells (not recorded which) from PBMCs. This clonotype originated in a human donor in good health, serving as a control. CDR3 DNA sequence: TGTGCCAGCAACATGGGGTGGAGTGAGCAGTTCTTC. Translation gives CASNMGWSEQFF.